This T cell receptor (beta chain) was identified during a study of cytomegalovirus exposure and HLA in healthy donors. General study points: Associated with cytomegalovirus, according to the listing, were around 160 TCR beta chains.

Here immunoSEQ multiplex PCR was the method, and the copy in TCRdb shows in-frame clones only, minus some. The sample comprises more than 85,000 clones, roughly 90% of which are singletons, and about 1.9% rests with the top ten. This CDR3 has 13 residues. From germline, CDR1 is ENHRY and CDR2 SYGVKD. Trimming pared 7 bases from V and 8 bases from J, leaving 17 bases between. A word on this clone: The antigen is undetermined.

The TCR originated in a woman under 30 in good health and CMV-seronegative. The chain is built from TRBV10-3 and TRBJ1-2; a weak D match, TRBD1 (5 bases). Sequencing was done on a sample of PBMCs. CDR3 DNA sequence: TGTGCCATCACCCGGGGGGAAGGAGACGGCTACACCTTC. Its protein product is CAITRGEGDGYTF.